The sequence of this T cell receptor (beta chain) was determined in a study of T cell responses to AZD1222 COVID-19 vaccine. Overall study findings and caveats: Once two AZD1222 doses were given, Spike-specific TCR breadth and depth went up. A reported finding is that nearly half of spike-specific TCRs target unmutated variant regions. Just a handful of people given AZD1222 tested seropositive at baseline.

As for this clone: Antigen: not known.

Some clones are missing from TCRdb's copy, which holds only in-frame ones; the method was immunoSEQ multiplex PCR. Among about 97,000 clones listed, 88% were seen once. Deletions cut 5 bases from V and 4 bases from J, with 17 bases between. The CDR3 is 16 residues long. Germline CDR1 and CDR2: SEHNR and FQNEAQ (reference sequence). The input for sequencing was peripheral blood, taken on day 0 of AZD1222 vaccination. V usage is TRBV7-9 and J usage is TRBJ1-4; maybe TRBD1 (5 bases). The TCR comes from an adult in good health. This CDR3 is CASSLRRGSGNEKLFF. Here the CDR3 DNA reads TGTGCCAGCAGCCTACGTCGGGGCTCGGGTAATGAAAAACTGTTTTTT.